This TCR beta chain emerged from a study of shared clonotypes between healthy human individuals. The wider study: The people who gave samples were a couple of women and a few men aged 18 to 49.

Study results and caveats: The study drew on few donors, limiting represented genetic and exposure-history diversity.

As concerns this clone: Its antigen is still unknown.

V gave up 2 bases and J gave up 1 base, with 4 bases separating them. The CDR3 contains 13 residues. Germline V gives CDR1 MDHEN, CDR2 SYDVKM. For sorted subsets, 150 to 200 ng DNA per replicate equaled tens of thousands of T cell genomes. Sequenced by immunoSEQ multiplex PCR; TCRdb stores in-frame clones only, minus some. The table records about 870,000 clones, nearly 95% of them present only once. Selected positively for CCR7 and CD45RO-negative, naive CD8 cells excluded terminally differentiated effector memory CD45RA+ cells. The J gene is TRBJ2-3, the V gene TRBV28; D not certain. The receptor comes from a man younger than 45 in good health. The sample consisted of naive CD8+ T cells sorted from blood. The CDR3 DNA is TGTGCCAGCAGTTTAATGGGCACAGATACGCAGTATTTT. This codes for CASSLMGTDTQYF.